The 24 T cell receptor beta chains in this list originate from one sample, sequenced in a study of cytomegalovirus exposure and HLA in healthy donors. PCR primers comprised 60 Vbeta and 13 Jbeta primers. Using immunoSEQ multiplex PCR, the repertoire was profiled, and TCRdb retains in-frame clones only, with some absent. Counted here are 150,000 to 200,000 clones, around two thirds occurring once; the ten biggest clones make up approximately 1.5%. Sequenced: PBMCs. The receptors derive from a man between 45 and 60 years old in good health and CMV-seronegative.

The chain uses TRBV5-1 and TRBJ2-2; 7 nucleotides align to TRBD2. J was trimmed by 0 bases and V by 4 bases; bases with no gene match: 9. The CDR3 sequence is 17 residues long. From germline, CDR1 is SGHRS and CDR2 YFSETQ. The CDR3 DNA follows: TGCGCCAGCAGCCTTGGGAGGGGCAATTCGAACACCGGGGAGCTGTTTTTT. Its translation is CASSLGRGNSNTGELFF. The full variable domain, its missing parts supplied by reference TRBV5-1 and TRBJ2-2, is KAGVTQTPRYLIKTRGQQVTLSCSPISGHRSVSWYQQTPGQGLQFLFEYFSETQRNKGNFPGRFSGRQFSNSRSEMNVSTLELGDSALYLCASSLGRGNSNTGELFFGEGSRLTVL.

The chain links TRBV5-4 to TRBJ2-5, with 8 bases fitting TRBD1. The germline gives CDR1 SGHNT, CDR2 YYREEE (reference sequence). V was clipped by 4 bases and J by 5 bases; unmatched bases: 7. The CDR3 has 14 residues. CDR3: CASSRGQGFETQYF. The DNA of the CDR3 is TGTGCCAGCAGCCGAGGACAGGGATTCGAGACCCAGTACTTC.

This clone came up a few times. This rearrangement joins TRBV2 to TRBJ1-6, with 8 bases aligning to TRBD1. Germline loops: CDR1 SNHLY, CDR2 FYNNEI. CDR3 size: 15 residues. With V trimmed by 6 bases and J by 11 bases, 12 bases remained unmatched. The CDR3, as DNA: TGTGCCAGCAGGGGACAGGAAATCATCAAGGCACCCCTCCACTTT. It codes for CASRGQEIIKAPLHF.

Concerning this clone itself: An end of the junction does not agree with germline; a read error may underlie this. This chain joins TRBV7-7 and TRBJ2-5, with a weak D call TRBD1 (5 bases). Germline values: CDR1 SSHAT, CDR2 FNYEAQ (reference sequence). This CDR3 has 14 amino acids. The CDR3 DNA follows: TGTGCTAGCAGCAATCAAGGGGCAGAAGAGACCCAGTACTTC. It encodes CASSNQGAEETQYF.

The J gene is TRBJ2-7, the V gene TRBV10-3; D not resolved. The germline V gene has CDR1 ENHRY and CDR2 SYGVKD. V was trimmed by 0 bases and J by 2 bases, leaving 8 bases between them. The CDR3 is 14 amino acids. CDR3 amino acids: CAISESAGPYEQYF. DNA of the CDR3: TGTGCCATCAGTGAGTCGGCAGGCCCCTACGAGCAGTACTTC.

V usage is TRBV9 and J usage is TRBJ2-7; unclear D gene. The V gene lost 3 bases and the J gene lost 0 bases, with 7 bases spanning the gap. Germline assignment: CDR1 SGDLS and CDR2 YYNGEE. The CDR3 is 13 amino acids. The CDR3 bases are TGTGCCAGCAGCGCCGCGAGCTCCTACGAGCAGTACTTC. Encoded protein: CASSAASSYEQYF.

The genes are TRBV7-2 and TRBJ2-1; D is undetermined. CDR1 and CDR2 from the germline V gene are SGHTA and FQGNSA. Trimming pared 5 bases from V and 0 bases from J, leaving 17 bases between. The CDR3 totals 17 residues. The CDR3 sequence is CASSPRVASNSYNEQFF. The DNA of the CDR3 is TGTGCCAGCAGCCCTCGGGTAGCCAGTAACTCCTACAATGAGCAGTTCTTC.

This clone came up a few times. The V gene is TRBV7-2, the J gene TRBJ2-3, with TRBD2 as a possible D gene (5 bases). V was shortened by 1 base and J by 4 bases, with 9 bases between the two germline ends. Per germline, CDR1 SGHTA and CDR2 FQGNSA. The CDR3 runs 14 residues. CDR3 sequence: CASSLGLPPDTQYF. The CDR3 DNA reads TGTGCCAGCAGCTTAGGACTACCGCCAGATACGCAGTATTTT.

This clone has just a few counts. The chain couples TRBV7-9 to TRBJ1-3; TRBD1 agrees at 7 bases. The CDR3 extends over 15 amino acids. V was clipped by 5 bases and J by 2 bases; unmatched bases: 6. Germline V gives CDR1 SEHNR, CDR2 FQNEAQ (reference sequence). The CDR3 DNA reads TGTGCCAGCAGCGTTTCTCAGGGGGCTGGAAACACCATATATTTT. It is translated as CASSVSQGAGNTIYF.

The chain couples TRBV7-3 to TRBJ1-1; D unclear. V was shortened by 2 bases and J by 2 bases, with 6 bases between the two germline ends. Germline-derived CDR1 and CDR2 are SGHTA and FQGTGA. There are 13 residues in the CDR3. CDR3 in DNA: TGTGCCAGCAGCTTAGGCTCAAACACTGAAGCTTTCTTT. Its translation is CASSLGSNTEAFF.

This clone was seen only a few times. This rearrangement joins TRBV4-2 to TRBJ2-7; 7 nucleotides agree with TRBD2. Germline assignment: CDR1 LGHNA and CDR2 YNFKEQ. The CDR3 covers 16 residues. Losses at the gene ends were 4 bases for V and 3 bases for J; bases not matched to a gene: 12. CDR3 loop: CASSLAIGAGDYEQYF. The CDR3 region has the DNA TGTGCCAGCAGCCTCGCCATTGGGGCGGGGGACTACGAGCAGTACTTC.

The rearrangement links TRBV5-1 to TRBJ2-7, with D possibly matching TRBD1 (5 bases). CDR1 is SGHRS and CDR2 is YFSETQ in the germline V gene. The CDR3 runs to 15 residues. Trimming took off 0 bases at V and 2 bases at J, with 12 bases between the two ends. The CDR3, as DNA: TGCGCCAGCAGCTTGGGAGATCAGGGTCCCTACGAGCAGTACTTC. This translates into CASSLGDQGPYEQYF.

The chain has TRBV5-1 and TRBJ2-5; a weak D match, TRBD1 (5 bases). The DNA end is more similar to TRBJ2-7, so the J call may be wrong. The germline CDR1 and CDR2 sequences are SGHRS and YFSETQ. This CDR3 comprises 13 residues. This chain's CDR3 is CASSLGQLYEQYF. CDR3 in DNA: TGCGCCAGCAGCTTGGGACAGCTCTACGAGCAGTACTTC.

This clone was seen a few times. The rearrangement links TRBV7-2 to TRBJ2-1, with D tentatively TRBD2 (6 bases). The CDR3 consists of 15 residues. The V and J ends lost 1 base and 9 bases respectively, with 16 bases between them. The germline V gene has CDR1 SGHTA and CDR2 FQGNSA. Written as DNA, the CDR3 is TGTGCCAGCAGCTTAGATGGGGGGAGAGGGCCTGAGCAGTTCTTC. Encoded protein: CASSLDGGRGPEQFF.

This clone was counted only a few times. The chain employs TRBV6-5 and TRBJ1-6, with 9 bases fitting TRBD1. This CDR3 comprises 15 residues. Germline assignment: CDR1 MNHEY and CDR2 SVGAGI. V trimming: 7 bases; J trimming: 7 bases; junction bases outside the gene matches: 8. CDR3 in DNA: TGTGCCAGCACCTCGGACAGGGGCAAGAATTCACCCCTCCACTTT. Protein: CASTSDRGKNSPLHF.

V gene TRBV27 combines with J gene TRBJ2-7, with 7 bases matching TRBD2. In germline, CDR1 is MNHEY, CDR2 SMNVEV (reference sequence). J gave up 3 bases and V 7 bases, and 12 bases lay outside the gene matches. CDR3 size: 15 residues. CDR3: CASIPFWGGDYEQYF. The CDR3 DNA reads as TGTGCCAGCATCCCTTTTTGGGGGGGGGACTACGAGCAGTACTTC.

The chain is built from TRBV15 and TRBJ2-5; maybe TRBD2 (5 bases). The CDR3 contains 13 residues. Trimming removed 6 bases at V and 1 base at J, with 9 bases between. Germline V gene data show CDR1 as LNHNV and CDR2 as YYDKDF (reference sequence). CDR3 coding DNA: TGTGCCACCAGGGAGGCGATCCAAGAGACCCAGTACTTC. Protein sequence: CATREAIQETQYF.

The gene calls are TRBV10-1 and TRBJ1-1, with D maybe TRBD1 (6 bases). The CDR3 length is 15 residues. The germline gives CDR1 WNHNN, CDR2 SYGVQD (reference sequence). The V and J ends lost 2 bases and 1 base respectively, with 11 bases between them. The CDR3 sequence: CASSEAGATNTEAFF. Here the CDR3 DNA reads TGCGCCAGCAGTGAGGCAGGGGCCACGAACACTGAAGCTTTCTTT.

The chain couples TRBV5-8 to TRBJ2-3, with a weak D call TRBD2 (6 bases). Trimming removed 0 bases from V and 1 base from J, with 6 bases in between. CDR1 and CDR2 (germline): SGHTS, YDEGEE. CDR3 size: 14 residues. CDR3 region: CASSLGGGTDTQYF. CDR3 nucleotide sequence: TGTGCCAGCAGCTTGGGGGGGGGCACAGATACGCAGTATTTT.

The chain is built from TRBV10-3 and TRBJ2-7; 9 bases match TRBD1. Germline trimming cut 3 bases from V and 3 bases from J; bases unmatched to any gene: 3. The CDR3 is 14 amino acids. Germline lookup yields CDR1 ENHRY and CDR2 SYGVKD. CDR3 in DNA: TGTGCCATCAGTGATTTGGGACAGGGCTACGAGCAGTACTTC. Residues: CAISDLGQGYEQYF.

The chain links TRBV29-1 to TRBJ2-3; tentative D call: TRBD1 (6 bases). The V end was cut by 6 bases, the J end by 10 bases, with 17 bases between. The length of the CDR3 is 12 residues. The germline gives CDR1 SQVTM, CDR2 ANQGSEA. Here the CDR3 DNA reads TGCAGCGTCGAGGGGACAACACAAGCGCAGTATTTT. Its translation: CSVEGTTQAQYF.

This clone was found a few times. The chain carries TRBV28 and TRBJ1-1; TRBD1 is a possible D gene (6 bases). From germline, CDR1 is MDHEN and CDR2 SYDVKM. The CDR3 is 13 residues long. Trimming removed 6 bases from V and 6 bases from J, with 14 bases in between. The CDR3: CASSAAGTPEAFF. The CDR3 nucleotides are TGTGCCAGCAGCGCAGCCGGGACACCTGAAGCTTTCTTT.

The DNA of the CDR3 is TGTGCCAGCAGCCTAGAGACAGCCCAAGAGACCCAGTACTTC. This translates into CASSLETAQETQYF. This chain joins TRBV4-2 and TRBJ2-5; a weak D match, TRBD1 (5 bases). Germline CDR1 LGHNA, CDR2 YNFKEQ. This CDR3 comprises 14 residues. Trimming left V 4 bases short and J 1 base short, with 10 bases between.

This clone was counted between two and nine times. The gene calls are TRBV25-1 and TRBJ2-3; weak D call: TRBD1 (5 bases). The V gene's germline CDR1 is MGHDK and CDR2 SYGVNS. CDR3 length: 12 amino acids. V gave up 4 bases and J gave up 6 bases, with 8 bases separating them. The CDR3 DNA follows: TGTGCCAGCAGTGGGGGCGGTGATACGCAGTATTTT. Translation: CASSGGGDTQYF.